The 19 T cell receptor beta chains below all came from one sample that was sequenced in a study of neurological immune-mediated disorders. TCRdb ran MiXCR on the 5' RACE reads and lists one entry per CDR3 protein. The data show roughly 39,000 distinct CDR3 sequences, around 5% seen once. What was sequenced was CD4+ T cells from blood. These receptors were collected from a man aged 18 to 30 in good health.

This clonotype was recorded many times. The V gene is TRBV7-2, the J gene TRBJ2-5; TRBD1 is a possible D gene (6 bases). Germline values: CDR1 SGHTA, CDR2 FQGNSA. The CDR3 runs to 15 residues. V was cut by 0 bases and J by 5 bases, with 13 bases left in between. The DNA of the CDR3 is TGTGCCAGCAGCTTAGCGGGGGCCAGGGAGGAGACCCAGTACTTC. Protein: CASSLAGAREETQYF. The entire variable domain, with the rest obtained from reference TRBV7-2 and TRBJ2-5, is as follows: GAGVSQSPSNKVTEKGKDVELRCDPISGHTALYWYRQSLGQGLEFLIYFQGNSAPDKSGLPSDRFSAERTGGSVSTLTIQRTQQEDSAVYLCASSLAGAREETQYFGPGTRLLVL.

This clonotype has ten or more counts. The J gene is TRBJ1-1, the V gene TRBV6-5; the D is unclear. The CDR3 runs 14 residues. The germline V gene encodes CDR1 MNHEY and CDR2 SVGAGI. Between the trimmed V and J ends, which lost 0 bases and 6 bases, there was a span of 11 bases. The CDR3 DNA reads TGTGCCAGCAGTTACTCGTTCGGGCAGCCTGAAGCTTTCTTT. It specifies CASSYSFGQPEAFF.

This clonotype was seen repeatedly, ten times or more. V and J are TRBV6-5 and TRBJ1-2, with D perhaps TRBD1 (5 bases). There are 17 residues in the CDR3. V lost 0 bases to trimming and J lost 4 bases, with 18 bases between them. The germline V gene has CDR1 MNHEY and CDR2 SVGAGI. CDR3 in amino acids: CASSYSNSGLNPYGYTF. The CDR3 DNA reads TGTGCCAGCAGTTACTCGAATTCGGGGCTAAACCCCTATGGCTACACCTTC.

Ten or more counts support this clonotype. The CDR3 DNA follows: TGTGCCAGCAGCCCCAGGCAGGGATCCGGCGGCTACACCTTC. This encodes CASSPRQGSGGYTF. The gene calls are TRBV7-9 and TRBJ1-2, with a tentative D call TRBD1 (5 bases). CDR3 size: 14 residues. CDR1 is SEHNR and CDR2 is FQNEAQ in the germline V gene (reference sequence). V was trimmed by 5 bases and J by 8 bases, leaving 18 bases between them.

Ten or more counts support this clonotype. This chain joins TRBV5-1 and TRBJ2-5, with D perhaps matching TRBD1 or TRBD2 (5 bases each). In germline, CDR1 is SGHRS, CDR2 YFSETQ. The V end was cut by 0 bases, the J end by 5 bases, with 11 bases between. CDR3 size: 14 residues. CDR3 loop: CASSLARGGETQYF. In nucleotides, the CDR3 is TGCGCCAGCAGCTTGGCTCGGGGCGGCGAGACCCAGTACTTC. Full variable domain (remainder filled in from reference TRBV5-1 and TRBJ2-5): KAGVTQTPRYLIKTRGQQVTLSCSPISGHRSVSWYQQTPGQGLQFLFEYFSETQRNKGNFPGRFSGRQFSNSRSEMNVSTLELGDSALYLCASSLARGGETQYFGPGTRLLVL.

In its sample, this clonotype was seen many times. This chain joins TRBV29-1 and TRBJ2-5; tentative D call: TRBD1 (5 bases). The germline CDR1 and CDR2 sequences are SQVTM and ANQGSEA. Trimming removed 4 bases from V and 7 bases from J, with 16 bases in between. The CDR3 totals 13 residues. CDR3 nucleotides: TGCAGCGTTGTGGACAAAGGTTGGGGGACCCAGTACTTC. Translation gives CSVVDKGWGTQYF. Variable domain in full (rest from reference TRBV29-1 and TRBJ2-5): SAVISQKPSRDICQRGTSLTIQCQVDSQVTMMFWYRQQPGQSLTLIATANQGSEATYESGFVIDKFPISRPNLTFSTLTVSNMSPEDSSIYLCSVVDKGWGTQYFGPGTRLLVL.

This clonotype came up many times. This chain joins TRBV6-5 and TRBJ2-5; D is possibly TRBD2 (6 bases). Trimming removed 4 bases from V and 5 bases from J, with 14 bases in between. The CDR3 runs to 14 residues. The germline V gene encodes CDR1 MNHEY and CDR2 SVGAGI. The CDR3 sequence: CASSSAGLQETQYF. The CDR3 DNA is TGTGCCAGCAGTTCAGCGGGCCTCCAGGAGACCCAGTACTTC.

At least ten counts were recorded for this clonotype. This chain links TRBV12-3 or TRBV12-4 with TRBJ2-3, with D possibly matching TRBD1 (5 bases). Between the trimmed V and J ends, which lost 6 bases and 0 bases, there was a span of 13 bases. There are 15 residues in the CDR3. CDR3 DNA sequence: TGTGCCAGCAGAGCCGGCAGGGCAAGCACAGATACGCAGTATTTT. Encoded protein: CASRAGRASTDTQYF.

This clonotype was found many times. The CDR3 is CASSESSLNQPQHF. DNA for the CDR3: TGCGCCAGCAGTGAGTCTTCCCTAAATCAGCCCCAGCATTTT. The V call is TRBV10-2, the J call TRBJ1-5, with D hard to call. V was clipped by 0 bases and J by 4 bases, with 7 bases between them. The CDR3 loop spans 14 amino acids. CDR1 is WSHSY and CDR2 is SAAADI in the germline V gene.

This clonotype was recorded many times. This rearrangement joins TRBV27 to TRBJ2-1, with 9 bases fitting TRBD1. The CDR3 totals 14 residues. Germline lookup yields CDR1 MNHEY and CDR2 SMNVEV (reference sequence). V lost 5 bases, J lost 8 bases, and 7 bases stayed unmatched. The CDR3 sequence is CASSLWDRAHEQFF. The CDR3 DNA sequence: TGTGCCAGCAGTCTATGGGACAGGGCTCATGAGCAGTTCTTC.

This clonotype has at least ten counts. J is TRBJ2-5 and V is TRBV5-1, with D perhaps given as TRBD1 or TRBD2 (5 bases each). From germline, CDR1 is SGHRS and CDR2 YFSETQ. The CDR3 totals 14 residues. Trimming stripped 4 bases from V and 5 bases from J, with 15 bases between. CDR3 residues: CASSPGRERETQYF. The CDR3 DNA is TGCGCCAGCAGCCCGGGCAGGGAGCGTGAGACCCAGTACTTC.

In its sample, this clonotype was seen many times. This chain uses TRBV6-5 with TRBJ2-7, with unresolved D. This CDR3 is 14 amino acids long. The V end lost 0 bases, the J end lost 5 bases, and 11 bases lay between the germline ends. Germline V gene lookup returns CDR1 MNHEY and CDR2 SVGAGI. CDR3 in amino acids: CASSYSHGSNEQYF. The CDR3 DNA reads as TGTGCCAGCAGTTACTCACACGGATCCAACGAGCAGTACTTC.

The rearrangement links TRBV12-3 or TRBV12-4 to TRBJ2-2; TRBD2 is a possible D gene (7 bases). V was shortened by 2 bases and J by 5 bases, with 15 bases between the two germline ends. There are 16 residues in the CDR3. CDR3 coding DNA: TGTGCCAGCAGTTTAATCCGGGGGGCCACTACCGGGGAGCTGTTTTTT. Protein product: CASSLIRGATTGELFF.

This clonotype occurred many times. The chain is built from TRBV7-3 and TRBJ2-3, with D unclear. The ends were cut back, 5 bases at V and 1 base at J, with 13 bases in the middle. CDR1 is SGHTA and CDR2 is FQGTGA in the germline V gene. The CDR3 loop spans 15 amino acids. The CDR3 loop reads CASSNQPARTDTQYF. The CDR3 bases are TGTGCCAGCAGCAACCAGCCGGCGCGCACAGATACGCAGTATTTT.

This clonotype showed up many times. The CDR3, as DNA: TGTGCCAGCAGCTTAGCTCCTAGCGGGGGCCAAGAGACCCAGTACTTC. It encodes CASSLAPSGGQETQYF. This rearrangement joins TRBV7-8 to TRBJ2-5; 10 positions match TRBD2. With V trimmed by 0 bases and J by 1 base, 2 bases remained unmatched. The length of the CDR3 is 16 residues. Germline CDR1 reads SGHVS; CDR2 reads FQNEAQ.

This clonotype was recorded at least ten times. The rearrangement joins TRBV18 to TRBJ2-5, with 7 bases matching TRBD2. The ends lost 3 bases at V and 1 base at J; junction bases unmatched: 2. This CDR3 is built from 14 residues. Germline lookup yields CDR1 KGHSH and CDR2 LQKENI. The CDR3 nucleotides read TGTGCCAGCTCACCGACTAGCACCCAAGAGACCCAGTACTTC. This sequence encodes CASSPTSTQETQYF. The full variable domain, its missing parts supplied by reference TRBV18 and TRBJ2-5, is NAGVMQNPRHLVRRRGQEARLRCSPMKGHSHVYWYRQLPEEGLKFMVYLQKENIIDESGMPKERFSAEFPKEGPSILRIQQVVRGDSAAYFCASSPTSTQETQYFGPGTRLLVL.

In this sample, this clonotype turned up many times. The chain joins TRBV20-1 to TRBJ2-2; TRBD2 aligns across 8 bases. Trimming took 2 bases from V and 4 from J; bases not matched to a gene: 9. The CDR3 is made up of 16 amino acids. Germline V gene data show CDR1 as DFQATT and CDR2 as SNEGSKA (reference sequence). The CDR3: CSARSQTSAGTGELFF. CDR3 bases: TGCAGTGCTAGATCCCAGACTAGCGCCGGCACCGGGGAGCTGTTTTTT.

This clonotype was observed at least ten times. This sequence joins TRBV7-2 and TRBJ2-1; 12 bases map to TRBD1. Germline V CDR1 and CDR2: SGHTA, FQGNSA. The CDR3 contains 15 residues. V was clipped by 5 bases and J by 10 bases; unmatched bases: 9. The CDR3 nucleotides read TGTGCCAGCAGCAGGAGGGGACAGGGGGCGGACGAGCAGTTCTTC. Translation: CASSRRGQGADEQFF.

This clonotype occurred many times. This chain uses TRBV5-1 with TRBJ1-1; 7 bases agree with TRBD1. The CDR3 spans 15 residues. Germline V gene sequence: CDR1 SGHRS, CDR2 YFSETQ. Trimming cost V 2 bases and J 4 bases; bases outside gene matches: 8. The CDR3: CASSFTGQGGTEAFF. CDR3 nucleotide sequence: TGCGCCAGCAGCTTTACGGGGCAGGGGGGCACTGAAGCTTTCTTT.